This T cell receptor (beta chain) was sequenced during a study of T-cell reconstitution after alpha-beta-depleted transplantation in children. Preparing the TCRbeta library involved the use of unique molecular identifiers. MiXCR was run by TCRdb on the PCR reads, yielding one entry per CDR3 protein. The sample has around 680,000 distinct CDR3 sequences; over 15% are singletons. In germline, CDR1 is SEHNR, CDR2 FQNEAQ (reference sequence). V lost 5 bases to trimming and J lost 6 bases, with 19 bases between them. The CDR3 has 15 amino acids. This clonotype originated in a human donor who donated a stem cell graft to a child with acute myeloid leukemia. Here the sequenced sample was PBMCs from the stem cell graft donor, taken from the stem cell graft. The gene calls are TRBV7-9 and TRBJ1-2, with a possible D match to TRBD1 (5 bases). The CDR3: CASSPRSEGSDGYTF. The DNA of the CDR3 is TGTGCCAGCAGCCCGAGGTCGGAGGGGTCGGATGGCTACACCTTC.